This T cell receptor beta chain was profiled in a study of somatic mutations in cytotoxic T cells in rheumatoid arthritis (dated by TCRdb to the late 2010s). Regarding the research as a whole: Peripheral blood (about 28 ml EDTA) was collected from patients immediately after diagnosis and before any treatment began. A FACSAria II or Sony SH800 was used to flow-sort some V beta antibody-stained T-cell populations at nearly 100% purity, and TCRB sequencing was also done on sorted V beta1+ cells. To characterize clonality, the study used TCRB deep sequencing while asking whether somatic mutations are carried by expanded CD8+ T-cell clones in newly diagnosed, untreated rheumatoid arthritis. For 65 to 80 rheumatoid arthritis patients and 20 healthy controls, TCRB deep sequencing was carried out. Median age was essentially the same in the patient group and the control group. Overall study results and their limits: The antigen targets of the expanded CD8+ clones were unknown, and absence from virus-specific databases did not rule out viral specificity. In about an eighth of the roughly 60 patients, more than 20% of CD8+ cells belonged to the largest CD8+ clone, while several identical CD8+ TCRB sequences were shared between blood and synovial fluid. CD8+ T-cell clonality in rheumatoid arthritis patients was not significantly different from that in age-matched healthy controls. The slight underrepresentation of TRBV07 in patients was not corrected for multiple comparisons. Healthy controls showed no age-related increase in CD8+ clonality, whereas patients did (Spearman r ~ 0.49).

Worth noting for this clone: Its antigen remains undetermined. Base-call qualities are not available, and no considerably larger clone is one nucleotide away.

From the germline V gene (reference sequence), CDR1 is PRHDT and CDR2 is FYEKMQ. The junction carries 11 bases between V and J, which are trimmed by 3 bases and 6 bases respectively. The CDR3 sequence holds 14 residues, the cysteine and phenylalanine included. The CDR3 DNA has 42 bases and is translated from base 1. Genomic DNA underwent TCRB CDR3 sequencing using the immunoSEQ assay. Per the authors' processing: When patient CD8+ clones exceeding 1% were checked against published virus-specific TCRB sequences, only a few matched. Only productive TCRB rearrangements were included in the analyses. Clonality was expressed as a Shannon entropy-based productive clonality index, with each clone defined by a unique TCRB CDR3 sequence. Repertoire overlap for a pair of samples was computed from each clone's template counts relative to total templates per sample. A correlation with a Spearman r of roughly 0.66 was found between V-gene usage by flow cytometry and V-gene usage by TCRB sequencing. TCRdb took this table from immuneACCESS and kept in-frame rearrangements with V and J called. Such tables lack part of the clones; where checked against another copy, unresolved V genes explain under half of the gap, and the rest is unexplained. The V and J calls and clone size come from that table; D and trimming were worked out from the DNA. This sample holds some 30,000 clones; 75% to 90% were observed only once. The ten largest clones capture 7.5% to 10% of the sample.

CD4+ and CD8+ cells were isolated by positive magnetic bead selection on an AutoMACS, and purity was checked by flow cytometry. A TCR V beta antibody panel was used in flow cytometry to screen first for clonal expansions, which were then characterized by TCRB deep sequencing of sorted CD8+ fractions. Peripheral blood mononuclear cells were isolated by Ficoll-Paque PLUS density gradient separation. DNA was extracted from CD4-enriched, CD8-enriched or PBMC samples with Nucleospin Tissue or Tissue XS kits and quantified with a Qubit 2.0 fluorometer. This chain joins TRBV13 to TRBJ1-4, with no confident D gene call. The clonotype comes from an adult with rheumatoid arthritis. Source material: CD8+ T cells sorted from blood. The DNA reads as follows: TGTGCCAGCAGCTTTAGGCAGGCGTATGAAAAACTGTTTTTT. Translated, this is CASSFRQAYEKLFF.